Here is one TCR beta chain with its context. The target of this receptor is not known. No much larger clone exists at a distance of one base, and base qualities are not known. Library preparation used 5' RACE. Sequencing was performed on an Illumina HiSeq 2500. The second PCR ran for roughly 7 to 11 cycles and used a J-beta primer mix along with a sample-barcoded 5' primer. A unique molecular identifier was introduced onto each TCR beta cDNA molecule by a template-switch 5' adaptor carrying 12 random nucleotides. Each sample yielded at least 2.5 million CDR3-containing paired-end reads. First-strand cDNA synthesis was performed from all RNA using the Mint cDNA synthesis kit, with priming by a TRBC-specific oligonucleotide. Following uracil-DNA glycosylase treatment, a first 18-cycle PCR with universal primers M1SS and BC2_uni_R was performed on all cDNA. The paper's data handling went like this. Each sample was normalized by randomly selecting 1 million high-quality reads, each carrying a distinct molecular identifier. Reads with shared molecular identifiers were discarded instead of being binned into consensus sequences. MiTCR, set to a Q25 quality threshold and the strictest error-elimination algorithm, was used for CDR3 identification, clonotype clustering and error correction. A nonparametric unseen species model with Euler transformation was used to estimate a lower bound on total TCR beta diversity. TCRdb's own reprocessing of the public reads used fastp at Q25 and MiXCR and kept productive beta chains. Here each entry gathers all rows of one CDR3 protein and keeps the most common genes and DNA. Here the V and J calls rest on TCRdb's processing, not on the authors' analysis. The sample includes around 650,000 distinct CDR3 sequences, with roughly 32% observed a single time. The ten biggest clones cover 15% of the sample.

The germline V gene encodes CDR1 ENHRY and CDR2 SYGVKD. Trimming accounts for 4 bases at V and 3 bases at J, while the number of junction bases matched to no gene is 6. The CDR3 spans 14 residues, from the cysteine through the phenylalanine. The retained sequence is limited to the CDR3, 42 bases, with the frame set at the first base. The data are from a study of blood T cells in healthy people across ages (dated by TCRdb to the mid-2010s). About the study as a whole: In model experiments, template switching captured about one uniquely barcoded TCR beta cDNA molecule for every two T cells. Two additional independent replicas of 1 million unique cDNA reads from the same blood draw were analyzed for two donors (one aged 18 to 30 and one aged 80 or older). The study measured age-related changes in TCR beta repertoire diversity using deep sequencing normalized with unique cDNA molecular identifiers. To avoid experimental bias, donors of different ages were randomly spread across the sequencing lanes. Donors were grouped into four age groups: young (average 16 years), middle-aged (about 38), aged (about 60) and long-lived (82).

Donors were 39 systemically healthy Caucasian individuals from Russia aged roughly 6 to 90 years. Each donor gave about 11 milliliters of peripheral blood, drawn into EDTA-treated Vacutainer tubes. Ficoll-Paque density-gradient centrifugation was used to isolate PBMCs, with at least 6.5 million obtained per sample. Trizol reagent was used to extract total RNA from the PBMCs, yielding at least 5.5 micrograms per sample. The percentages of naive CD45RAhigh/CD27high T cells were determined by flow cytometry on a PBMC aliquot from every donor. Here is what the overall study found, with its caveats: Observed TCR beta diversity per million T cells fell roughly linearly with age, and a significant reduction was already apparent by age around 36. Because donor CMV infection status was unknown, age-related changes in expanded clonotypes were potentially confounded. Compared with the aged group, the long-lived group had more naive CD4+ T cells, fewer expanded clones and increased TCR diversity, suggesting age selection. Estimates of total diversity from one million sequenced T cells were regarded as lower bounds and underestimates. The percentage of naive T cells measured by flow cytometry correlated strongly with observed TCR beta diversity. Because profiling used bulk unsorted PBMCs, naive and antigen-experienced compartments could not be compared conclusively.

The chain employs TRBV10-3 and TRBJ2-7; the central 7 bases match TRBD1. The receptor was derived from a woman of 80 years or more in good health. Donor details come from another sample of the same person, matched by shared clones. Sequencing was carried out using blood. The sequenced DNA: TGTGCCATCAGTGCTGGGACAGCCGTCTACGAGCAGTACTTC. This codes for CAISAGTAVYEQYF.